The next 17 T cell receptor beta chains were all read from a single sample in a study of PD-L1 blockade in urothelial cancer. Sequencing used immunoSEQ multiplex PCR; TCRdb keeps in-frame clones, though not all of them. The profile shows roughly 74,000 clones, 87% of them singletons. The sequenced sample was PBMCs, obtained around atezolizumab (anti-PD-L1) treatment. The receptors originated from a woman in her 70s with urothelial cancer.

This clone was seen once. This chain joins TRBV4-1 and TRBJ1-4, with D tentatively TRBD1 (5 bases). V dropped 0 bases and J dropped 8 bases, with 16 bases sitting between them. The CDR3 has 16 residues. Per germline, CDR1 MGHRA and CDR2 YSYEKL. Here the CDR3 DNA reads TGCGCCAGCAGCCAAGATCGGGGGGGAGTACACGAAAAACTGTTTTTT. Amino acid sequence: CASSQDRGGVHEKLFF.

The chain joins TRBV30 to TRBJ2-7; D possibly corresponds to TRBD2 (6 bases). Germline assignment: CDR1 GTSNPN and CDR2 SVGIG (reference sequence). This CDR3 comprises 15 residues. With 0 bases removed from V and 2 bases from J, the gap between germline ends came to 14 bases. The DNA of the CDR3 is TGTGCCTGGAGTGTCGCACTGGCGGGACCCTACGAGCAGTACTTC. This gives the protein CAWSVALAGPYEQYF.

The gene calls are TRBV7-6 and TRBJ2-7; 11 positions agree with TRBD2. The CDR3 is 14 amino acids. Germline CDR1 and CDR2: SGHVS and FNYEAQ. Trimming at V came to 5 bases and at J to 6 bases, leaving 6 bases not matched to a gene. The CDR3 nucleotides read TGTGCCAGCAGCCCACTAGCGGGAGTCGCCGAGCAGTACTTC. Residues: CASSPLAGVAEQYF.

The V gene is TRBV7-8, the J gene TRBJ2-7; weak D call: TRBD1 (5 bases). This CDR3 contains 14 residues. Trimming stripped 1 base from V and 4 bases from J, with 11 bases between. Per the germline V gene, CDR1 is SGHVS and CDR2 is FQNEAQ. The CDR3 bases are TGTGCCAGCAGCTTAGGGCCAGGGCTGTACGAGCAGTACTTC. Its protein product is CASSLGPGLYEQYF.

This chain links TRBV7-8 with TRBJ1-1; D possibly corresponds to TRBD1 (6 bases). The CDR3 length is 14 residues. Germline V gives CDR1 SGHVS, CDR2 FQNEAQ. Trimming cost V 5 bases and J 6 bases, with 16 bases left between them. The DNA for the CDR3 is TGTGCCAGCAGCCGAGGAGCAGGGGTCGCTGAAGCTTTCTTT. Translating gives CASSRGAGVAEAFF.

This sequence joins TRBV5-1 and TRBJ2-1; a weak D match, TRBD2 (6 bases). The ends were cut back, 0 bases at V and 0 bases at J, with 10 bases in the middle. Looked up from germline, CDR1 is SGHRS and CDR2 is YFSETQ. CDR3 length equals 16 residues. The CDR3 here is CASSLVAGSSYNEQFF. The DNA for the CDR3 is TGCGCCAGCAGCTTGGTGGCGGGAAGCTCCTACAATGAGCAGTTCTTC. Looking up the rest from reference TRBV5-1 and TRBJ2-1 gives the full variable domain: KAGVTQTPRYLIKTRGQQVTLSCSPISGHRSVSWYQQTPGQGLQFLFEYFSETQRNKGNFPGRFSGRQFSNSRSEMNVSTLELGDSALYLCASSLVAGSSYNEQFFGPGTRLTVL.

CDR3 DNA: TGTGCCAGCAGCTCCGGGGAGGGCTTCCAAGAGACCCAGTACTTC. Its protein is CASSSGEGFQETQYF. The rearrangement joins TRBV7-9 to TRBJ2-5; 7 bases match TRBD2. The CDR3 totals 15 residues. Trimming removed 4 bases from V and 1 base from J; junction bases left unmatched: 6. CDR1 is SEHNR and CDR2 is FQNEAQ in the germline V gene (reference sequence).

The chain has TRBV7-8 and TRBJ1-6; 7 bases are a match to TRBD1. Germline assignment: CDR1 SGHVS and CDR2 FQNEAQ. The CDR3 contains 12 residues. V shed 4 bases and J 9 bases; nucleotides not matched to a gene: 0. The CDR3 bases are TGTGCCAGCAGCTCAGGGGGTTCACCCCTCCACTTT. The encoded protein is CASSSGGSPLHF. The full variable domain, rest sourced from reference TRBV7-8 and TRBJ1-6, is GAGVSQSPRYKVAKRGQDVALRCDPISGHVSLFWYQQALGQGPEFLTYFQNEAQLDKSGLPSDRFFAERPEGSVSTLKIQRTQQEDSAVYLCASSSGGSPLHFGNGTRLTVT.

CDR3 in amino acids: CASSLASSGSGNEQFF. DNA of the CDR3: TGTGCCAGCAGCTTAGCCTCTAGCGGGAGTGGCAATGAGCAGTTCTTC. The chain uses TRBV7-9 and TRBJ2-1, with 10 nucleotides matching TRBD2. CDR1 and CDR2 from the germline V gene are SEHNR and FQNEAQ (reference sequence). Unmatched junction bases numbered 5, after V lost 0 bases and J lost 6 bases. The CDR3 extends over 16 amino acids.

This chain joins TRBV5-5 and TRBJ2-3; 12 bases are shared with TRBD2. The CDR3 contains 16 residues. CDR1 and CDR2 from the germline V gene are SGHKS and YYEKEE (reference sequence). V shed 1 base and J 3 bases; nucleotides not matched to a gene: 3. In DNA form, the CDR3 reads TGTGCCAGCAGCTTGTTGACTAGCGGGGGAACAGATACGCAGTATTTT. This sequence encodes CASSLLTSGGTDTQYF.

The chain couples TRBV28 to TRBJ1-2; D not certain. Between the trimmed V and J ends, which lost 2 bases and 3 bases, there was a span of 4 bases. Germline V lookup: CDR1 MDHEN, CDR2 SYDVKM. The CDR3 is 12 residues long. The CDR3 region has the DNA TGTGCCAGCAGTTTAACATACTATGGCTACACCTTC. Translation: CASSLTYYGYTF.

The gene calls are TRBV18 and TRBJ2-3; TRBD2 is a possible D gene (6 bases). V dropped 6 bases and J dropped 2 bases, with 15 bases sitting between them. CDR1 KGHSH and CDR2 LQKENI come from the germline V gene. The CDR3 length is 15 residues. CDR3 nucleotide sequence: TGTGCCAGCTCCCCGGCGGGGTCTATCACAGATACGCAGTATTTT. Protein sequence: CASSPAGSITDTQYF.

This sequence joins TRBV5-1 and TRBJ2-7, with 12 bases aligning to TRBD2. This CDR3 is 18 amino acids long. Germline CDR1 reads SGHRS; CDR2 reads YFSETQ. The V and J ends lost 7 bases and 3 bases, in that order; junction bases with no gene match: 17. This CDR3 reads CASGSSPSGGGPLYEQYF. Written as DNA, the CDR3 is TGCGCCAGCGGTTCAAGCCCTAGCGGGGGGGGTCCGCTCTACGAGCAGTACTTC. Drawing the rest from reference TRBV5-1 and TRBJ2-7, the complete variable domain is KAGVTQTPRYLIKTRGQQVTLSCSPISGHRSVSWYQQTPGQGLQFLFEYFSETQRNKGNFPGRFSGRQFSNSRSEMNVSTLELGDSALYLCASGSSPSGGGPLYEQYFGPGTRLTVT.

As DNA, the CDR3 is TGCGCCAGCAGCTTGGAAGGGAAGGCGGGCTACGAGCAGTACTTC. It codes for CASSLEGKAGYEQYF. The chain recombines TRBV5-1 with TRBJ2-7, with D perhaps matching TRBD2 (5 bases). V lost 0 bases and J lost 3, with 13 bases in between. The CDR3 runs 15 residues. Looked up from germline, CDR1 is SGHRS and CDR2 is YFSETQ.

The CDR3, as DNA: TGCGCCAGCAGCTTGGGACAGGGGTACTATGGCTACACCTTC. Its protein is CASSLGQGYYGYTF. The chain uses TRBV5-1 and TRBJ1-2; 8 bases fit TRBD1. The CDR3 loop spans 14 amino acids. Germline CDR1 reads SGHRS; CDR2 reads YFSETQ. The trim removed 0 bases at V and 3 bases at J, leaving 1 base unmatched.

The chain uses TRBV6-5 and TRBJ2-7; 7 bases line up with TRBD1. V trimming: 0 bases; J trimming: 0 bases; junction bases outside the gene matches: 5. Per germline, CDR1 MNHEY and CDR2 SVGAGI. CDR3 length equals 16 residues. CDR3 in DNA: TGTGCCAGCAGTTACTCGGTACAGGGGTCCTCCTACGAGCAGTACTTC. Translating it yields CASSYSVQGSSYEQYF.

This sequence joins TRBV25-1 and TRBJ1-1; D is perhaps TRBD1 (6 bases). The CDR3 contains 14 residues. V lost 3 bases to trimming and J lost 5 bases, with 13 bases between them. Germline V gene lookup returns CDR1 MGHDK and CDR2 SYGVNS. The CDR3 loop reads CASSDFRGGTEAFF. The CDR3 DNA reads as TGTGCCAGCAGTGACTTCAGGGGTGGGACTGAAGCTTTCTTT.